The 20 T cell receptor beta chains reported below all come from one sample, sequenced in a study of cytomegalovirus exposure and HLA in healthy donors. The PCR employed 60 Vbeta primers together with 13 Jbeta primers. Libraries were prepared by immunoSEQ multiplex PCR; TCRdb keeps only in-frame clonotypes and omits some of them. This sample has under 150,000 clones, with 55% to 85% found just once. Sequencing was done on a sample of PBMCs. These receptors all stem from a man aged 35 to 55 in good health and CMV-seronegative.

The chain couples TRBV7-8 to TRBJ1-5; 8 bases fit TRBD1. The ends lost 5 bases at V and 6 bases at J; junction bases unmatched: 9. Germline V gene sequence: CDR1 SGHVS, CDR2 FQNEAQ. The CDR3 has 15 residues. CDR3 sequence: CASSPWTGPGQPQHF. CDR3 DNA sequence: TGTGCCAGCAGCCCGTGGACAGGGCCGGGTCAGCCCCAGCATTTT.

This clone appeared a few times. In DNA, the CDR3 is TGCAGTGGGGACAGGGCGAATGAGCAGTTCTTC. Translation: CSGDRANEQFF. The V and J genes are TRBV20-1 and TRBJ2-1; 9 bases are shared with TRBD1. Germline CDR1 reads DFQATT; CDR2 reads SNEGSKA (reference sequence). This CDR3 region has 11 residues. J lost 7 bases, V lost 7 bases, and 2 bases had no gene match.

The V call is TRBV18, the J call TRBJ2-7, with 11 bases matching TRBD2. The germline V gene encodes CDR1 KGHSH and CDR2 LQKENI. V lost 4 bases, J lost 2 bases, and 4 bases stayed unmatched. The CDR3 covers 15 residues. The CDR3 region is CASSQGLADTYEQYF. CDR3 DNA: TGTGCCAGCTCACAGGGACTAGCGGACACCTACGAGCAGTACTTC.

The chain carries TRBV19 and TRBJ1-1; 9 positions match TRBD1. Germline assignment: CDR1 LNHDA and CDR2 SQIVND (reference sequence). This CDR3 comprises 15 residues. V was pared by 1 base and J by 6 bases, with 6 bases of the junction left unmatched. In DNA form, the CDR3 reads TGTGCCAGTAGTATAGTTCTTACAGGGGGCCCTGAAGCTTTCTTT. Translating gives CASSIVLTGGPEAFF.

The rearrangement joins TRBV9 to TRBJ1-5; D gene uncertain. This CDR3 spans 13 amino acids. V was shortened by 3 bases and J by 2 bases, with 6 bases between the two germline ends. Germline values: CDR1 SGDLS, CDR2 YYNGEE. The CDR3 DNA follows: TGTGCCAGCAGCGAAGAGGGCAATCAGCCCCAGCATTTT. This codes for CASSEEGNQPQHF.

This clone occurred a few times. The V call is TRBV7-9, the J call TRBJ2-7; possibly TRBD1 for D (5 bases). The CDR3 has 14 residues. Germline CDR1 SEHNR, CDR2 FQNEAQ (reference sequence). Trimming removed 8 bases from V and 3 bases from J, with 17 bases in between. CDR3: CASGESNRIYEQYF. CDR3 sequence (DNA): TGTGCCAGCGGGGAAAGCAACAGGATCTACGAGCAGTACTTC.

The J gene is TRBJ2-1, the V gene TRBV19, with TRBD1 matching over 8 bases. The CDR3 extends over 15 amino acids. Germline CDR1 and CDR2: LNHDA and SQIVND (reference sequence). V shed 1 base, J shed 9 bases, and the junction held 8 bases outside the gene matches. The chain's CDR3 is CASSIVSGGIGEQFF. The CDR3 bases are TGTGCCAGTAGTATAGTATCAGGGGGCATTGGTGAGCAGTTCTTC.

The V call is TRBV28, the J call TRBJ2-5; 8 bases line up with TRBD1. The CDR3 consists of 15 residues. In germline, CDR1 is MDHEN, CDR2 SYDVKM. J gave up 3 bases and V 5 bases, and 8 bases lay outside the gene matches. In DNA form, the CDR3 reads TGTGCCAGCAGTCCCCAGGGGGCCCGGGAAGAGACCCAGTACTTC. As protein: CASSPQGAREETQYF. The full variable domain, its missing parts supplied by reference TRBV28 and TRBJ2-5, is DVKVTQSSRYLVKRTGEKVFLECVQDMDHENMFWYRQDPGLGLRLIYFSYDVKMKEKGDIPEGYSVSREKKERFSLILESASTNQTSMYLCASSPQGAREETQYFGPGTRLLVL.

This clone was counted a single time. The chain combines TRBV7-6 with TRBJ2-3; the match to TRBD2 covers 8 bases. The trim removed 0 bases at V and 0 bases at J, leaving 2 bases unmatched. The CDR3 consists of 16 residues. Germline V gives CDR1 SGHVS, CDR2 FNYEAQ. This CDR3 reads CASSLAGGGSTDTQYF. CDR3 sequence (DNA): TGTGCCAGCAGCTTAGCGGGCGGGGGGAGCACAGATACGCAGTATTTT.

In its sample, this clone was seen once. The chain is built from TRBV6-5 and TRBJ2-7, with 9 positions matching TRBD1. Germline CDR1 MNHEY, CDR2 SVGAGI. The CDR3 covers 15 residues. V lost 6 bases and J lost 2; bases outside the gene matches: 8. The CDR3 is CASRAGTGRAYEQYF. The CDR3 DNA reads TGTGCCAGCAGGGCGGGGACAGGGAGGGCCTACGAGCAGTACTTC.

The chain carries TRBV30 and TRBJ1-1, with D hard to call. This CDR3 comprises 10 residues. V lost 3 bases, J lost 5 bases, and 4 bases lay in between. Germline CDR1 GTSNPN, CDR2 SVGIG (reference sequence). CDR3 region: CAWRRTEAFF. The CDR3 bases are TGTGCCTGGAGGCGGACTGAAGCTTTCTTT.

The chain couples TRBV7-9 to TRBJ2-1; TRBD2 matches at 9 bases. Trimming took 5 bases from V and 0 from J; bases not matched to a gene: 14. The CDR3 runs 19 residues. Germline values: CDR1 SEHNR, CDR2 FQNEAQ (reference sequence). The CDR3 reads CASSPLRLAEDVSYNEQFF. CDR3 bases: TGTGCCAGCAGCCCTCTCCGACTAGCGGAAGATGTCTCCTACAATGAGCAGTTCTTC.

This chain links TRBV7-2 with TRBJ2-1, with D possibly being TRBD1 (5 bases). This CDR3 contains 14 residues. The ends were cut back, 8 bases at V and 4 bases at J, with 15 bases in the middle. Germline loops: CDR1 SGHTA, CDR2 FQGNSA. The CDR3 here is CASHRGQPYNEQFF. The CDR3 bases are TGTGCCAGCCATAGGGGCCAGCCATACAATGAGCAGTTCTTC. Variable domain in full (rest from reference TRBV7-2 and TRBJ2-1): GAGVSQSPSNKVTEKGKDVELRCDPISGHTALYWYRQSLGQGLEFLIYFQGNSAPDKSGLPSDRFSAERTGGSVSTLTIQRTQQEDSAVYLCASHRGQPYNEQFFGPGTRLTVL.

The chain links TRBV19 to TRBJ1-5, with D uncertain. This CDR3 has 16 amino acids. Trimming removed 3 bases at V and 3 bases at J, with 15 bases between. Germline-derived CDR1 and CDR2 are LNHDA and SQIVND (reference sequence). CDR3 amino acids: CASSISIWGDNQPQHF. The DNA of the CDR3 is TGTGCCAGTAGTATTTCGATCTGGGGAGACAATCAGCCCCAGCATTTT.

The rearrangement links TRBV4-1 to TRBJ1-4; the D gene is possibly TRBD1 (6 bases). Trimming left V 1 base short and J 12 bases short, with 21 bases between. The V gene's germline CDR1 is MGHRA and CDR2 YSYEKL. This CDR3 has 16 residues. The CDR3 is CASSQVRGHLRGELFF. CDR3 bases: TGCGCCAGCAGCCAAGTAAGGGGACACCTCCGTGGGGAACTGTTTTTT.

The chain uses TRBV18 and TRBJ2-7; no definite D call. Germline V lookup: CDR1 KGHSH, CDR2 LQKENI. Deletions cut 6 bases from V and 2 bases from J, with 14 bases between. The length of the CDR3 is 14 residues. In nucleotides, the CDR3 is TGTGCCAGCTCGCCTAGTTTCGGCGCCTACGAGCAGTACTTC. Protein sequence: CASSPSFGAYEQYF.

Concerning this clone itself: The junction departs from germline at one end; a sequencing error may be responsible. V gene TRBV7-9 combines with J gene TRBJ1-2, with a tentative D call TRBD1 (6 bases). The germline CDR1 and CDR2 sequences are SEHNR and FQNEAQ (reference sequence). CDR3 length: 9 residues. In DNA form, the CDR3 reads TGTGCCAGCAGCTTAGTGGACAGTTTC. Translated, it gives CASSLVDSF.

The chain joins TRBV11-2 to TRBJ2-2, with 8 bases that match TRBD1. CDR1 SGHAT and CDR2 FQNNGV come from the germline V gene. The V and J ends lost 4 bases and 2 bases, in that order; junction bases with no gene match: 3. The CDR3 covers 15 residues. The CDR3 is CASSSGQGNTGELFF. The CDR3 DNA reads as TGTGCCAGCAGCTCCGGACAGGGTAACACCGGGGAGCTGTTTTTT.

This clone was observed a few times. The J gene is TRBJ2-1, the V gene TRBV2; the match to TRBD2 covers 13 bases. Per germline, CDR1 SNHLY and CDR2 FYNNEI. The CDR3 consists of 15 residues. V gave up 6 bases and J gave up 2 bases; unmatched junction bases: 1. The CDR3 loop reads CASRGLAGTYNEQFF. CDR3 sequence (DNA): TGTGCCAGCAGGGGACTAGCGGGAACCTACAATGAGCAGTTCTTC.

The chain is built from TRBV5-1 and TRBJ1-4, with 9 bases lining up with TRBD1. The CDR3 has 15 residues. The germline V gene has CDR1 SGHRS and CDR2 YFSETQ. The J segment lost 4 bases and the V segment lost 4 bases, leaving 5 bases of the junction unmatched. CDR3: CASSLGDRDNEKLFF. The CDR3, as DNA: TGCGCCAGCAGCCTCGGGGACAGGGATAATGAAAAACTGTTTTTT.